The 12 T cell receptor beta chains below come from one sample, sequenced in a study of blood T cell repertoires in COVID-19. Repertoires were generated with immunoSEQ multiplex PCR, while TCRdb's copy carries only in-frame clones and drops some. The data show 120,000 or so clones, 75% to 85% seen once. Source material: peripheral blood. Receptors originate from a woman aged 55-69 years with acute or convalescent COVID-19.

The rearrangement joins TRBV7-2 to TRBJ1-4; 9 nucleotides align to TRBD1. This CDR3 has 14 residues. The junction had 7 bases not matched to a gene; V was cut back by 4 bases and J by 10 bases. Per germline, CDR1 SGHTA and CDR2 FQGNSA. The DNA of the CDR3 is TGTGCCAGCAGCTATGGGACAGGGAAAGGAAAACTGTTTTTT. Residues: CASSYGTGKGKLFF. Full variable domain (rest looked up from reference TRBV7-2 and TRBJ1-4): GAGVSQSPSNKVTEKGKDVELRCDPISGHTALYWYRQSLGQGLEFLIYFQGNSAPDKSGLPSDRFSAERTGGSVSTLTIQRTQQEDSAVYLCASSYGTGKGKLFFGSGTQLSVL.

The rearrangement links TRBV6-5 to TRBJ1-1; D is perhaps TRBD1 (5 bases). Trimming left V 7 bases short and J 4 bases short, with 16 bases between. Germline-derived CDR1 and CDR2 are MNHEY and SVGAGI. CDR3 size: 14 residues. The CDR3 DNA reads TGTGCCAGCAAAAAGGGGAGGTTGGGCACTGAAGCTTTCTTT. This sequence encodes CASKKGRLGTEAFF.

The V and J genes are TRBV18 and TRBJ1-2; D is ambiguous. Trimming took 5 bases from V and 2 from J, leaving 9 bases between them. Germline CDR1 and CDR2: KGHSH and LQKENI. The CDR3 loop spans 13 amino acids. The CDR3: CASSTDLNYGYTF. The CDR3 coding sequence is TGTGCCAGCTCAACAGACCTCAACTATGGCTACACCTTC.

This clone was counted between two and nine times. V gene TRBV12-1 combines with J gene TRBJ2-7; no check of the table's D call, TRBD2, against the DNA was made. TRBV12-1 is a pseudogene segment. The CDR3 is 19 residues long. CDR3 nucleotide sequence: TGTGCCAGCAGCTTTGCGGGCCTTAGACCGCAGGACTTCTCCTACGAGCAGTACTTC. It encodes CASSFAGLRPQDFSYEQYF.

The chain recombines TRBV4-1 with TRBJ1-2, with 8 bases fitting TRBD1. The CDR3 contains 14 residues. With V trimmed by 3 bases and J by 7 bases, 7 bases remained unmatched. Per germline, CDR1 MGHRA and CDR2 YSYEKL. The CDR3 sequence is CASSHPGQGSGYTF. CDR3 in DNA: TGCGCCAGCAGCCACCCCGGACAGGGTTCTGGCTACACCTTC.

This clone was recorded a few times. The chain employs TRBV7-9 and TRBJ1-5; D is perhaps TRBD1 (5 bases). This CDR3 region has 12 residues. Per the germline V gene, CDR1 is SEHNR and CDR2 is FQNEAQ (reference sequence). V lost 8 bases to trimming and J lost 7 bases, with 12 bases between them. The CDR3 DNA follows: TGTGCCAGCGGAGGGGTTGGGCAGCCCCAGCATTTT. Protein sequence: CASGGVGQPQHF.

The chain carries TRBV12-3 or TRBV12-4 and TRBJ1-2; 8 nucleotides match TRBD1. V lost 6 bases to trimming and J lost 13 bases; unmatched junction nucleotides: 10. This CDR3 spans 12 amino acids. The CDR3 protein is CASSLDRGGRTF. CDR3 in DNA: TGTGCCAGCAGCCTTGACAGGGGTGGTCGCACCTTC.

The chain links TRBV4-2 to TRBJ2-1, with TRBD2 matching 9 bases. This CDR3 is built from 15 residues. After removal of 3 bases from V and 6 bases from J, the junction contained 6 bases not matched to a gene. Germline CDR1 and CDR2: LGHNA and YNFKEQ. In DNA form, the CDR3 reads TGTGCCAGCAGCCACCTGCGGACTAGCGCCAATGAGCAGTTCTTC. Translated, it gives CASSHLRTSANEQFF.

The genes are TRBV5-4 and TRBJ1-3; a weak D match, TRBD1 (6 bases). The CDR3 consists of 16 residues. From germline, CDR1 is SGHNT and CDR2 YYREEE (reference sequence). V lost 5 bases and J lost 2, with 17 bases in between. The CDR3 nucleotides are TGTGCCAGCAGAACTCGGCACAGGGCCCCTGGAAACACCATATATTTT. Translated: CASRTRHRAPGNTIYF.

The chain links TRBV12-3 or TRBV12-4 to TRBJ1-2, with D possibly being TRBD1 (5 bases). This CDR3 has 12 residues. The germline V and J ends were trimmed by 6 bases and 4 bases, with 9 bases remaining between them. DNA of the CDR3: TGTGCCAGCAGAACAGGAGTCTATGGCTACACCTTC. Its translation: CASRTGVYGYTF.

The chain links TRBV19 to TRBJ1-2; D is unclear. Germline V gene data show CDR1 as LNHDA and CDR2 as SQIVND (reference sequence). V was shortened by 3 bases and J by 8 bases, with 10 bases between the two germline ends. The CDR3 contains 12 residues. CDR3: CASSISQEGYTF. CDR3 sequence (DNA): TGTGCCAGTAGTATTTCGCAGGAAGGCTACACCTTC.

The chain couples TRBV9 to TRBJ1-1; unclear D gene. The CDR3 is 13 amino acids. CDR1 is SGDLS, CDR2 YYNGEE, per germline. Trimming removed 0 bases at V and 7 bases at J, with 10 bases between. The CDR3 here is CASSVGTSIEAFF. The CDR3 DNA reads as TGTGCCAGCAGCGTAGGGACTTCGATTGAAGCTTTCTTT.